This record concerns one TCR beta chain sequence. Its specificity is not known. This sample stems from a study of blood T cells in healthy people across ages. The CDR3 has 16 residues. The V gene's germline CDR1 is SGHDT and CDR2 YYEEEE. Then a second PCR, running about 6 to 12 cycles, was carried out with a sample-barcoded 5' primer and a J-beta primer mix. MiXCR, applied by TCRdb to the 5' RACE reads, yields one record per CDR3 protein. The table records some 800,000 distinct CDR3 sequences, around a quarter of them present only once. Findings and caveats of the study: Relative to aged donors, long-lived donors carried more naive CD4+ cells and displayed higher diversity. Per million T cells, the diversity of TCR beta decreased roughly linearly as age advanced.

The sample was also linked to a second study, of T cells of mothers and their children.

The chain carries TRBV5-6 and TRBJ2-5, with 10 bases lining up with TRBD1. The DNA end is a closer match to TRBJ2-7, so the J assignment may be wrong. The origin of this receptor is a boy younger than 18 in good health. Source material: blood. CDR3 nucleotides: TGTGCCAGCAGCTTGTCTTTGGGACAGGGGACCTACGAGCAGTACTTC. Protein product: CASSLSLGQGTYEQYF.